The sequence of this TCR beta chain was determined in a study of control samples from healthy donors and cancer patients (dated by TCRdb to 2019 to 2021). CDR1 SGHKS and CDR2 YYEKEE are derived from the germline V gene (reference sequence). Including cysteine and phenylalanine, the CDR3 has 14 amino acids. Only the CDR3 DNA is retained, 42 bases long and in frame from the first base. The V end loses 1 base and the J end loses 1 base, and a stretch of 8 bases separates them. The library relied on the immunoSEQ multiplex PCR assay. Drawn from immuneACCESS, this table holds only the in-frame rearrangements with V and J called that TCRdb kept. Clones are partly lost; checked studies trace under half to an unresolved V gene and leave the rest unexplained. For this sample there are around 80,000 clones; roughly 84% appear just once. More than 5.5% of the sample is held by the ten biggest clonotypes. This clone was recorded once. Its specific antigen is unknown. Nothing much larger sits one base from this clone, and base qualities are not available.

Sequenced: blood. The rearrangement joined TRBV5-5 to TRBJ2-5, with the D gene call left open. This TCR was sampled from a woman aged 50 to 60 in good health. The encoded CDR3 is CASSLTAGQETQYF. The nucleotides read TGTGCCAGCAGCTTGACGGCAGGCCAAGAGACCCAGTACTTC.